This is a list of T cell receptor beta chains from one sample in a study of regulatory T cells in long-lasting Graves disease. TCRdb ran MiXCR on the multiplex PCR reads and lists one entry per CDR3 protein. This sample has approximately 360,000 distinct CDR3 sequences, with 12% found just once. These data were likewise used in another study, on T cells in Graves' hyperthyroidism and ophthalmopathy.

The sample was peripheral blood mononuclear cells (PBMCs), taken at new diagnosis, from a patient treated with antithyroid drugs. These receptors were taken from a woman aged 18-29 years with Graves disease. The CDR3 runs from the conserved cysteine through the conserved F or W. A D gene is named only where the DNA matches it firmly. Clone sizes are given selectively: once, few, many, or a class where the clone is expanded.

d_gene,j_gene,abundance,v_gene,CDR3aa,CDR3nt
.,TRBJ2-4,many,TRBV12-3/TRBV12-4,CASSFQGAKNIQYF,TGTGCCAGCAGTTTCCAGGGGGCCAAAAACATTCAGTACTTC
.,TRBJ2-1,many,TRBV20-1,CSARVGGDEQFF,TGCAGTGCTAGAGTTGGGGGCGATGAGCAGTTCTTC
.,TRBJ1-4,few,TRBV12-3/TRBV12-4,CASSLVFSVRLNEKLFF,TGTGCCAGCAGTTTAGTTTTTAGTGTCAGGCTTAATGAAAAACTGTTTTTT
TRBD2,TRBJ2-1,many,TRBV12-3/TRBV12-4,CASSPRTSGSTNEQFF,TGTGCCAGCAGTCCCCGGACTAGCGGGAGTACAAATGAGCAGTTCTTC
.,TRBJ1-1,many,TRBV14,CASSQLRGTEAFF,TGTGCCAGCAGCCAATTGCGGGGCACTGAAGCTTTCTTT
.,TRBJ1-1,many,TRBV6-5,CASSLTGGTEASF,TGTGCCAGCAGTTTAACAGGAGGCACTGAAGCTTCCTTT
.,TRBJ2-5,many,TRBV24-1,CATSDQGRETQYF,TGTGCCACCAGTGATCAGGGTCGAGAGACCCAGTACTTC
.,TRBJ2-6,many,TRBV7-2,CASSFGGANVLTF,TGTGCCAGCAGCTTTGGGGGGGCCAACGTCCTGACTTTC
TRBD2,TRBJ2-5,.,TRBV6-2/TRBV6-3,CASRATSGGRETQYF,TGTGCCAGCAGAGCTACTAGCGGGGGACGAGAGACCCAGTACTTC
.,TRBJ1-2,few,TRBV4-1,CASSQDQEAVYGYTF,TGCGCCAGCAGCCAAGATCAGGAAGCGGTCTATGGCTACACCTTC
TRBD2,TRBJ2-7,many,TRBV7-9,CASSLGGVSYEQYF,TGTGCCAGCAGCTTGGGGGGGGTCTCCTACGAGCAGTACTTC
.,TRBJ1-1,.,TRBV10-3,CAISEGNTEAFF,TGTGCCATCAGTGAGGGCAACACTGAAGCTTTCTTT
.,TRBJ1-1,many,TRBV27,CASSLSGGLEAFF,TGTGCCAGCAGTTTATCGGGGGGCTTGGAAGCTTTCTTT
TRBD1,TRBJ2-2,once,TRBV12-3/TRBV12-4,CASTQGDRVSGELFF,TGTGCCAGCACCCAGGGGGATAGAGTGTCCGGGGAGCTGTTTTTT
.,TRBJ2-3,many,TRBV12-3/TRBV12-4,CASSSGDTQYF,TGTGCCAGCAGCTCAGGAGATACGCAGTATTTT
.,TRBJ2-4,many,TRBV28,CASGRGRGMSAKNIQYF,TGTGCCAGCGGTCGAGGGAGGGGGATGTCCGCCAAAAACATTCAGTACTTC
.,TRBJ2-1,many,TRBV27,CASSSLEYNEQFF,TGTGCCAGCAGTTCCCTAGAATACAATGAGCAGTTCTTC
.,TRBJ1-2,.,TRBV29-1,CSVRTPGHLPGGYTF,TGCAGCGTTAGAACTCCGGGCCATCTGCCGGGAGGCTACACCTTC
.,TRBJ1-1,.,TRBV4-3,CASSQDSAGPNTEAFF,TGCGCCAGCAGCCAAGATTCGGCAGGGCCGAACACTGAAGCTTTCTTT
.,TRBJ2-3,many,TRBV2,CASSQDTDTQYF,TGTGCCAGCAGTCAGGACACAGATACGCAGTATTTT
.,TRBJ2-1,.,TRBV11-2,CASSLGVGVGEQFF,TGTGCCAGCAGCTTAGGAGTCGGGGTTGGTGAGCAGTTCTTC
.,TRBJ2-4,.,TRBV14,CASSQDHPGRHGGKNIQYF,TGTGCCAGCAGCCAAGATCATCCGGGGCGCCACGGGGGCAAAAACATTCAGTACTTC
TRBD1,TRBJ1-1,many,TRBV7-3,CASSWTGDTEAFF,TGTGCCAGCAGCTGGACAGGCGACACTGAAGCTTTCTTT
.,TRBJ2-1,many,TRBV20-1,CSARFWAGEQFF,TGCAGTGCTAGGTTCTGGGCGGGAGAGCAGTTCTTC
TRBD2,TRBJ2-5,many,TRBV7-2,CASSKPGLQETQYF,TGTGCCAGCAGCAAACCGGGACTACAAGAGACCCAGTACTTC
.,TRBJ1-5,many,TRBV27,CASSFSGPLNAQHF,TGTGCCAGCAGTTTTTCAGGTCCCCTCAATGCCCAGCATTTT
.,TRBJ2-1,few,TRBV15,CATSRDPGRGDEQFF,TGTGCCACCAGCAGAGATCCAGGACGTGGCGATGAGCAGTTCTTC
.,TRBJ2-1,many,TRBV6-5,CASSWRNPGGNEQFF,TGTGCCAGCAGTTGGCGAAACCCCGGCGGCAATGAGCAGTTCTTC
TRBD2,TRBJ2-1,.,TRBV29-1,CSVWWGGNEQFF,TGCAGCGTTTGGTGGGGGGGTAATGAGCAGTTCTTC
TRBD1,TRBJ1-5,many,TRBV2,CASSADRVPAGSNQPQHF,TGTGCCAGCAGTGCGGACAGGGTACCCGCGGGAAGCAATCAGCCCCAGCATTTT
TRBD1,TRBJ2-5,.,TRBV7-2,CASSQPWDRGRETQYF,TGTGCCAGCAGCCAACCCTGGGACAGGGGGCGGGAGACCCAGTACTTC
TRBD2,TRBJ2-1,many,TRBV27,CASSLGGRAIEQFF,TGTGCCAGCAGTTTAGGCGGGAGGGCCATTGAGCAGTTCTTC
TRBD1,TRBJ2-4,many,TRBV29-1,CSVEEVDRATGAAKNIQYF,TGCAGCGTTGAAGAGGTGGACAGGGCTACGGGGGCAGCCAAAAACATTCAGTACTTC
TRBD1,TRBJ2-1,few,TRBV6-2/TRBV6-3,CASSDGTGLEQFF,TGTGCCAGCAGTGACGGGACAGGGCTTGAGCAGTTCTTC
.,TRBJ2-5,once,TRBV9,CASSQGFQAQETQYF,TGTGCCAGCAGCCAAGGGTTTCAGGCTCAAGAGACCCAGTACTTC
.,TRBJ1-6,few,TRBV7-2,CASSLASKSSYNSPLHF,TGTGCCAGCAGCTTAGCATCGAAGTCCTCCTATAATTCACCCCTCCACTTT
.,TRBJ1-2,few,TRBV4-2,CASSQDGGRTNYGYTF,TGTGCCAGCAGCCAAGATGGGGGGCGAACTAACTATGGCTACACCTTC
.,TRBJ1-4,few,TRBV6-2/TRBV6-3,CASSPGLWEKLFF,TGTGCCAGCAGTCCGGGCTTATGGGAAAAACTGTTTTTT
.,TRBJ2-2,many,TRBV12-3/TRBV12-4,CASSLVGAGGELFF,TGTGCCAGCAGTTTAGTCGGGGCCGGCGGGGAGCTGTTTTTT
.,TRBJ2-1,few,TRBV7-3,CASSLTYPGTGNEQFF,TGTGCCAGCAGCTTAACGTACCCAGGGACGGGAAATGAGCAGTTCTTC
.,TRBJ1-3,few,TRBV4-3,CASSQDTPAGNTIYF,TGCGCCAGCAGCCAAGATACCCCCGCTGGAAACACCATATATTTT
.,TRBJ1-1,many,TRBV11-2,CASTPLPRLGTEAFF,TGTGCCAGCACCCCGTTGCCCCGACTCGGCACTGAAGCTTTCTTT
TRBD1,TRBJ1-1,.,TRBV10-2,CASTDRAMNTEAFF,TGCGCCAGCACCGACAGGGCGATGAACACTGAAGCTTTCTTT
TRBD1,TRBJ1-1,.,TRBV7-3,CASSPNRDRNTEAFF,TGTGCCAGCAGCCCTAACCGGGACAGGAACACTGAAGCTTTCTTT
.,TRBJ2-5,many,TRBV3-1,CASSHVSEQLQETQYF,TGTGCCAGCAGCCACGTAAGCGAACAGCTCCAAGAGACCCAGTACTTC
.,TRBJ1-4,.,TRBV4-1,CASSQDRGFEKLFF,TGCGCCAGCAGCCAAGATCGGGGGTTTGAAAAACTGTTTTTT
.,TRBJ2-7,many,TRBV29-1,CSAGGRSPSSYEQYF,TGCAGCGCCGGAGGGCGTAGCCCCAGCTCCTACGAGCAGTACTTC
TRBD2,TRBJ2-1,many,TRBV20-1,CSARGRLALNEQFF,TGCAGTGCTAGGGGGCGACTAGCGCTGAATGAGCAGTTCTTC
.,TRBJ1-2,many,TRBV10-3,CATRDGINYGYTF,TGTGCCACTAGAGACGGAATTAACTATGGCTACACCTTC
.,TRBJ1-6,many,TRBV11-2,CASSRKYRVKNSPLHF,TGTGCCAGCAGCCGTAAATACAGGGTCAAAAATTCACCCCTCCACTTT
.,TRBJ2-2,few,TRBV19,CASRLGPRRGPNTGELFF,TGTGCCAGTAGGCTCGGACCCCGTCGAGGGCCGAACACCGGGGAGCTGTTTTTT
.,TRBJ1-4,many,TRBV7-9,CASGGQEPAPREKLFF,TGTGCCAGCGGTGGGCAAGAACCGGCTCCGCGGGAAAAACTGTTTTTT
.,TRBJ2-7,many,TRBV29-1,CSVVSSPYEQYF,TGCAGCGTTGTTTCCAGCCCCTACGAGCAGTACTTC